Many counts were recorded for the clone carrying this T cell receptor beta chain. This sample is part of a study of T-cell reconstitution after alpha-beta-depleted transplantation in children. J lost 2 bases, V lost 7 bases, and 4 bases had no gene match. Germline CDR1 reads SGHRS; CDR2 reads YFSETQ. This CDR3 is 13 amino acids long. The library targeted TCRbeta and was prepared with unique molecular identifiers. TCRdb reanalysed the PCR reads using MiXCR and keeps one entry per CDR3 protein. The sample lists about 91,000 distinct CDR3 sequences; 8% to 9% were seen once. This material consisted of PBMCs from the stem cell graft donor, taken from the stem cell graft. V gene TRBV5-1 combines with J gene TRBJ1-2, with TRBD1 identical over 8 bases. The TCR sequence derives from a human donor who donated a stem cell graft to a child with congenital amegakaryocytic thrombocytopenia. CDR3 coding DNA: TGCGCCAGCCGACAGGGGACGAACTATGGCTACACCTTC. Protein: CASRQGTNYGYTF.